This T cell receptor beta chain was sequenced in a study of cytomegalovirus exposure and HLA in healthy donors. About the research overall: Among 150 million to 200 million T cells, an earlier analysis found 95 million to 140 million unique TCR beta sequences. General study points: Rarity marked most TCR sequences, yet some public TCRs occurred in many donors. In a later analysis, V- and J-gene trimming of beta chains associated with a DCLRE1C missense variant, replicated independently.

This clone was observed a single time. The antigen is unknown. A multiplex PCR was run with 60 Vbeta primers and 13 Jbeta primers. Sequencing used immunoSEQ multiplex PCR; TCRdb keeps in-frame clones, though not all of them. This sample has approximately 190,000 clones, with 65% to 85% found just once. V gave up 0 bases and J gave up 12 bases; unmatched junction bases: 4. The CDR3 is 12 residues long. Germline V gives CDR1 SGHAT, CDR2 FQNNGV. Sample: PBMCs. This clonotype originated in a boy aged 2 to 10 in good health and CMV-seronegative. The rearrangement uses TRBV11-2 and TRBJ2-7; 8 bases fit TRBD2. This CDR3 is CASSLDRGGTYF. CDR3 nucleotides: TGTGCCAGCAGCTTAGATCGCGGGGGGACGTACTTC.